Each of the 30 T cell receptor beta chains below was sequenced from the same sample in a study of T cell responses to AZD1222 COVID-19 vaccine. Libraries were prepared by immunoSEQ multiplex PCR; TCRdb keeps only in-frame clonotypes and omits some of them. Seen here are tens of thousands of clones, roughly 91% observed once, and the top ten hold about 25%. The source was peripheral blood, collected on day 0 of AZD1222 vaccination. The receptors originated from an adult in good health.

The rearrangement links TRBV9 to TRBJ1-3; no clear D. The CDR3 is 13 residues long. V gave up 7 bases and J gave up 0 bases, with 8 bases separating them. CDR1 and CDR2 from the germline V gene are SGDLS and YYNGEE. Here the CDR3 reads CASARSSGNTIYF. CDR3 DNA sequence: TGTGCCAGCGCCCGCAGCTCTGGAAACACCATATATTTT.

The rearrangement joins TRBV30 to TRBJ1-5, with no clear D. Germline V gives CDR1 GTSNPN, CDR2 SVGIG (reference sequence). Trimming took 2 bases from V and 1 from J, leaving 12 bases between them. The CDR3 is made up of 15 amino acids. This CDR3 reads CAWSLGEASNQPQHF. The CDR3 region has the DNA TGTGCCTGGAGTCTAGGAGAGGCGAGCAATCAGCCCCAGCATTTT.

The chain joins TRBV19 to TRBJ1-3, with a possible D match to TRBD1 (6 bases). Trimming shortened V by 2 bases and J by 0 bases, and 8 bases separated the two germline ends. The CDR3 is made up of 15 amino acids. Germline V CDR1 and CDR2: LNHDA, SQIVND (reference sequence). CDR3 in DNA: TGTGCCAGTAGTATATGGGACAACTCTGGAAACACCATATATTTT. Protein: CASSIWDNSGNTIYF.

The gene calls are TRBV14 and TRBJ2-3; no clear D. The CDR3 sequence is 13 residues long. Germline-derived CDR1 and CDR2 are SGHDN and FVKESK. Trimming took off 4 bases at V and 3 bases at J, with 8 bases between the two ends. The CDR3 DNA sequence: TGTGCCAGCAGCCCCAAGTGGACAGATACGCAGTATTTT. Translated: CASSPKWTDTQYF.

The V and J genes are TRBV30 and TRBJ1-1; D not resolved. The V end was cut by 2 bases, the J end by 0 bases, with 13 bases between. Germline-derived CDR1 and CDR2 are GTSNPN and SVGIG (reference sequence). The CDR3 is 15 residues long. The CDR3 protein is CAWSMGTGMNTEAFF. The CDR3 DNA sequence: TGTGCCTGGAGTATGGGTACGGGTATGAACACTGAAGCTTTCTTT.

V gene TRBV6-5 combines with J gene TRBJ2-1, with 12 bases aligning to TRBD2. Germline V gene sequence: CDR1 MNHEY, CDR2 SVGAGI. The CDR3 extends over 15 amino acids. V was pared by 6 bases and J by 7 bases, with 7 bases of the junction left unmatched. CDR3 in amino acids: CASRSLAGGPNEQFF. The CDR3, as DNA: TGTGCCAGCAGGTCCCTAGCGGGGGGGCCTAATGAGCAGTTCTTC.

The genes are TRBV30 and TRBJ1-2, with D perhaps TRBD1 (5 bases). Trimming stripped 5 bases from V and 2 bases from J, with 15 bases between. This CDR3 contains 14 residues. The germline V gene has CDR1 GTSNPN and CDR2 SVGIG (reference sequence). The CDR3 nucleotides are TGTGCCTGGGCCACGGGACTGATGAACTATGGCTACACCTTC. This encodes CAWATGLMNYGYTF.

The J gene is TRBJ2-7, the V gene TRBV3-1 (or the pseudogene TRBV3-2), with no clear D. The length of the CDR3 is 14 residues. Germline V lookup: CDR1 LGHDT, CDR2 YNNKEL (reference sequence). V was clipped by 1 base and J by 5 bases, with 12 bases between them. This CDR3 reads CASSQGTVWDEQYF. The CDR3 nucleotides read TGTGCCAGCAGCCAAGGTACAGTTTGGGACGAGCAGTACTTC.

This clone was seen a few times. The genes are TRBV30 and TRBJ1-2; tentative D call: TRBD1 (5 bases). Between the trimmed V and J ends, which lost 4 bases and 4 bases, there was a span of 22 bases. The CDR3 sequence is 16 residues long. In germline, CDR1 is GTSNPN, CDR2 SVGIG (reference sequence). The CDR3 bases are TGTGCCTGGAAACTGCACACCAGACGGGGGATCTATGGCTACACCTTC. Protein product: CAWKLHTRRGIYGYTF.

CDR3 DNA: TGTGCCAGCAGCCCCCCCGGCCCTGCAGGGGTAGTGGAAAAACTGTTTTTT. It specifies CASSPPGPAGVVEKLFF. V and J are TRBV5-4 and TRBJ1-4; possibly TRBD1 for D (6 bases). Germline lookup yields CDR1 SGHNT and CDR2 YYREEE (reference sequence). The CDR3 has 17 amino acids. The V end was cut by 4 bases, the J end by 8 bases, with 24 bases between. Together with reference TRBV5-4 and TRBJ1-4, the CDR3 gives the full variable domain: ETGVTQSPTHLIKTRGQQVTLRCSSQSGHNTVSWYQQALGQGPQFIFQYYREEENGRGNFPPRFSGLQFPNYSSELNVNALELDDSALYLCASSPPGPAGVVEKLFFGSGTQLSVL.

The chain has TRBV7-3 and TRBJ2-7; D is unclear. CDR1 SGHTA and CDR2 FQGTGA come from the germline V gene. The CDR3 extends over 13 amino acids. The ends were cut back, 2 bases at V and 1 base at J, with 6 bases in the middle. CDR3: CASSLGDSYEQYF. CDR3 bases: TGTGCCAGCAGCTTAGGGGATTCCTACGAGCAGTACTTC. Using reference TRBV7-3 and TRBJ2-7 for the parts outside the CDR3, the full variable domain is GAGVSQTPSNKVTEKGKYVELRCDPISGHTALYWYRQSLGQGPEFLIYFQGTGAADDSGLPNDRFFAVRPEGSVSTLKIQRTERGDSAVYLCASSLGDSYEQYFGPGTRLTVT.

This chain uses TRBV9 with TRBJ2-6; the match to TRBD2 covers 10 bases. This CDR3 is 17 amino acids long. The germline V gene has CDR1 SGDLS and CDR2 YYNGEE. Trimming at V came to 0 bases and at J to 3 bases, leaving 3 bases not matched to a gene. The CDR3 bases are TGTGCCAGCAGCGTAGGACTAGCGGGTTTTGGGGCCAACGTCCTGACTTTC. It codes for CASSVGLAGFGANVLTF.

For this clone: Other DNA sequences from this sample encode an identical CDR3 as well. V usage is TRBV20-1 and J usage is TRBJ1-1; D gene uncertain. Between the trimmed V and J ends, which lost 1 base and 4 bases, there was a span of 4 bases. There are 11 residues in the CDR3. Per the germline V gene, CDR1 is DFQATT and CDR2 is SNEGSKA (reference sequence). CDR3 nucleotide sequence: TGCAGTGCTAGAGGGGGCACTGAAGCTTTCTTT. Amino acids: CSARGGTEAFF.

This clone is a singleton in its sample. The chain's CDR3 is CAWSTIDEAFF. DNA for the CDR3: TGTGCCTGGAGTACGATTGATGAAGCTTTCTTT. The chain carries TRBV30 and TRBJ1-1; D unclear. There are 11 residues in the CDR3. Trimming pared 2 bases from V and 7 bases from J, leaving 8 bases between. CDR1 is GTSNPN, CDR2 SVGIG, per germline (reference sequence).

V and J are TRBV7-9 and TRBJ2-5; 10 bases are shared with TRBD2. Germline lookup yields CDR1 SEHNR and CDR2 FQNEAQ (reference sequence). J gave up 4 bases and V 5 bases, and 4 bases lay outside the gene matches. CDR3 size: 14 residues. For the CDR3, the DNA is TGTGCCAGCAGCCGGATAGCGGGGGGAGAGACCCAGTACTTC. It translates to CASSRIAGGETQYF. Complete variable domain (other parts from reference TRBV7-9 and TRBJ2-5): DTGVSQNPRHKITKRGQNVTFRCDPISEHNRLYWYRQTLGQGPEFLTYFQNEAQLEKSRLLSDRFSAERPKGSFSTLEIQRTEQGDSAMYLCASSRIAGGETQYFGPGTRLLVL.

The V call is TRBV5-4, the J call TRBJ2-2; 11 bases fit TRBD1. Germline-derived CDR1 and CDR2 are SGHNT and YYREEE (reference sequence). V dropped 1 base and J dropped 4; count of bases not matched to a gene: 3. This CDR3 comprises 16 residues. This chain's CDR3 is CASSLRGQGVTGELFF. CDR3 nucleotides: TGTGCCAGCAGCTTGAGGGGACAGGGGGTCACCGGGGAGCTGTTTTTT.

The chain joins TRBV6-5 to TRBJ1-3; 9 nucleotides agree with TRBD1. Trimming at V came to 5 bases and at J to 3 bases, leaving 5 bases not matched to a gene. Germline V gives CDR1 MNHEY, CDR2 SVGAGI. This CDR3 comprises 15 residues. Written as DNA, the CDR3 is TGTGCCAGCAGTCTGACAGGGGGAGTTGGAAACACCATATATTTT. It translates to CASSLTGGVGNTIYF.

The rearrangement uses TRBV6-5 and TRBJ1-2; unclear D gene. Germline V gene lookup returns CDR1 MNHEY and CDR2 SVGAGI. This CDR3 spans 12 amino acids. V lost 5 bases and J 5 bases, leaving 9 bases between the germline ends. For the CDR3, the DNA is TGTGCCAGCAGTATAGGAGGATATGGCTACACCTTC. Its translation: CASSIGGYGYTF.

The chain carries TRBV9 and TRBJ2-6, with 9 bases identical to TRBD1. Germline V gene sequence: CDR1 SGDLS, CDR2 YYNGEE. Trimming cost V 3 bases and J 4 bases; bases outside gene matches: 17. The CDR3 has 20 amino acids. The CDR3 sequence is CASSARSLGQGASGANVLTF. CDR3 in DNA: TGTGCCAGCAGCGCGAGATCCTTGGGACAGGGAGCTTCCGGGGCCAACGTCCTGACTTTC.

The V call is TRBV3-1 (or the pseudogene TRBV3-2), the J call TRBJ1-4, with D unresolved. V lost 1 base to trimming and J lost 0 bases, with 15 bases between them. This CDR3 has 18 amino acids. Looked up from germline, CDR1 is LGHDT and CDR2 is YNNKEL (reference sequence). CDR3 amino acids: CASSQAHPLGATNEKLFF. The DNA for the CDR3 is TGTGCCAGCAGCCAAGCCCACCCCCTTGGGGCAACTAATGAAAAACTGTTTTTT.

V is TRBV10-3 and J is TRBJ1-6; weak D call: TRBD1 (5 bases). The CDR3 runs to 13 residues. CDR1 is ENHRY and CDR2 is SYGVKD in the germline V gene. V lost 5 bases to trimming and J lost 9 bases, with 11 bases between them. CDR3 protein: CAISSGLSSPLHF. Here the CDR3 DNA reads TGTGCCATCAGTTCGGGACTTTCTTCACCCCTCCACTTT.

The rearrangement links TRBV11-2 to TRBJ2-1; 9 positions agree with TRBD1. The CDR3 is made up of 17 amino acids. Trimming cost V 5 bases and J 6 bases; bases outside gene matches: 14. Germline CDR1 reads SGHAT; CDR2 reads FQNNGV. CDR3 sequence reads: CASSGHRDRDPVNEQFF. CDR3 coding DNA: TGTGCCAGCAGCGGACACCGGGACAGGGACCCAGTCAATGAGCAGTTCTTC.

In this sample, this clone turned up once. The chain uses TRBV29-1 and TRBJ2-1, with D possibly TRBD2 on 5 matching bases. Germline lookup yields CDR1 SQVTM and CDR2 ANQGSEA. The CDR3 is 12 amino acids. Trimming pared 0 bases from V and 8 bases from J, leaving 8 bases between. In DNA form, the CDR3 reads TGCAGCGTTGAAGACCTGAGGGATGAGCAGTTCTTC. Its translation: CSVEDLRDEQFF.

This sequence joins TRBV4-3 and TRBJ1-4; D is ambiguous. CDR1 and CDR2 (germline): LGHNA, YSLEER. V lost 3 bases to trimming and J lost 8 bases, with 19 bases between them. CDR3 size: 16 residues. The CDR3 DNA sequence: TGCGCCAGCAGCCAGGGCGAACAGCGGGTTATCGAAAAACTGTTTTTT. This gives the protein CASSQGEQRVIEKLFF.

This clone was seen only once. The V gene is TRBV18, the J gene TRBJ1-1; the D gene is possibly TRBD1 (5 bases). V was shortened by 5 bases and J by 7 bases, with 14 bases between the two germline ends. CDR1 and CDR2 (germline): KGHSH, LQKENI. This CDR3 comprises 13 residues. The CDR3 sequence: CASSEGARGEAFF. For the CDR3, the DNA is TGTGCCAGCTCAGAAGGGGCTCGTGGTGAAGCTTTCTTT.

This clone was picked up a small number of times. The V call is TRBV30, the J call TRBJ2-5; 8 positions match TRBD1. Germline CDR1 and CDR2: GTSNPN and SVGIG (reference sequence). The CDR3 is 14 amino acids. Trimming removed 0 bases from V and 5 bases from J; junction bases left unmatched: 5. CDR3 amino acids: CAWSVSGGRETQYF. CDR3 DNA: TGTGCCTGGAGTGTATCAGGGGGCCGTGAGACCCAGTACTTC.

The chain carries TRBV7-9 and TRBJ2-5; maybe TRBD2 (7 bases). V shed 3 bases and J shed 0 bases, with 14 bases lying between them. The CDR3 totals 16 residues. Germline CDR1 SEHNR, CDR2 FQNEAQ (reference sequence). CDR3 region: CASSLGGGLDQETQYF. Written as DNA, the CDR3 is TGTGCCAGCAGCTTGGGAGGGGGGCTGGACCAAGAGACCCAGTACTTC.

The rearrangement links TRBV3-1 (or the pseudogene TRBV3-2) to TRBJ2-7; D ambiguous. V lost 0 bases and J lost 3, with 9 bases in between. The CDR3 has 14 residues. The germline gives CDR1 LGHDT, CDR2 YNNKEL (reference sequence). The DNA for the CDR3 is TGTGCCAGCAGCCAAGATGACTCATACTACGAGCAGTACTTC. The encoded protein is CASSQDDSYYEQYF.

This chain joins TRBV5-8 and TRBJ2-3; the D gene is possibly TRBD2 (7 bases). Germline-derived CDR1 and CDR2 are SGHTS and YDEGEE. V gave up 3 bases and J gave up 4 bases, with 12 bases separating them. The CDR3 has 14 residues. The CDR3 loop is CASSWGGLADTQYF. CDR3 bases: TGTGCCAGCAGCTGGGGGGGGCTGGCAGATACGCAGTATTTT.

The rearrangement links TRBV11-1 to TRBJ1-6; no definite D call. The CDR3 totals 13 residues. Germline lookup yields CDR1 SGHAT and CDR2 FQDESV (reference sequence). Trimming removed 5 bases at V and 8 bases at J, with 10 bases between. CDR3 sequence: CASSPVSDSPLHF. The CDR3 bases are TGTGCCAGCAGCCCCGTCTCGGATTCACCCCTCCACTTT.